Here is one T cell receptor beta chain with its context. V lost 3 bases, J lost 3 bases, and 9 bases lay in between. Germline V lookup: CDR1 MDHEN, CDR2 SYDVKM. The CDR3 extends over 14 amino acids. The data belong to a study of cytomegalovirus exposure and HLA in healthy donors. The primer mix had 60 Vbeta and 13 Jbeta primers. The repertoire was sequenced with immunoSEQ multiplex PCR; TCRdb's copy has only in-frame clones and lacks some. The data contain about 260,000 clones, approximately 84% of them singletons. Sequencing was performed on PBMCs. The J gene is TRBJ1-3, the V gene TRBV28; no reliable D call. The TCR sequence derives from a woman aged 40 to 55 in good health and CMV-seropositive. The CDR3 nucleotides are TGTGCCAGCAGTTTCAGGTCCTATGGAAACACCATATATTTT. This translates into CASSFRSYGNTIYF. The full variable domain, completed using reference TRBV28 and TRBJ1-3, is DVKVTQSSRYLVKRTGEKVFLECVQDMDHENMFWYRQDPGLGLRLIYFSYDVKMKEKGDIPEGYSVSREKKERFSLILESASTNQTSMYLCASSFRSYGNTIYFGEGSWLTVV.